The 9 T cell receptor beta chains reported below all come from one sample, sequenced in a study of CD4 T cells in relation to SARS-CoV-2 and coronaviruses. Unexposed donor CD4+ T cells date from about 2010-2018, before the COVID-19 pandemic. After ten to eleven days of culture, CD4+ T cells were isolated. TCRdb's table, derived via immunoSEQ multiplex PCR, lists solely in-frame clones and lacks some. Altogether fewer than 25,000 clones are present, about 80% being singletons, with the ten largest covering approximately 12%. No antigen is known for these receptors. The specimen sequenced was CD4+ T cells from PBMCs, cultured in vitro. The receptors here all came from a human donor in good health.

The rearrangement joins TRBV7-8 to TRBJ2-7; D perhaps matches TRBD2 (6 bases). Between the trimmed V and J ends, which lost 2 bases and 6 bases, there was a span of 17 bases. Germline V gene data show CDR1 as SGHVS and CDR2 as FQNEAQ. The CDR3 has 15 amino acids. The CDR3 loop is CASSLRDSGVSEQYF. CDR3 DNA: TGTGCCAGCAGCTTAAGGGATAGCGGTGTTTCCGAGCAGTACTTC. Drawing the rest from reference TRBV7-8 and TRBJ2-7, the complete variable domain is GAGVSQSPRYKVAKRGQDVALRCDPISGHVSLFWYQQALGQGPEFLTYFQNEAQLDKSGLPSDRFFAERPEGSVSTLKIQRTQQEDSAVYLCASSLRDSGVSEQYFGPGTRLTVT.

The CDR3 spells CASRQTGQGGGELFF. In nucleotides, the CDR3 is TGTGCCAGCAGGCAAACTGGACAGGGAGGCGGGGAGCTGTTTTTT. The genes are TRBV6-6 and TRBJ2-2; 8 nucleotides match TRBD1. CDR1 is MNHNY, CDR2 SVGAGI, per germline (reference sequence). The CDR3 loop spans 15 amino acids. The trim removed 6 bases at V and 7 bases at J, leaving 10 bases unmatched.

The rearrangement links TRBV19 to TRBJ1-1; 9 bases are a match to TRBD1. V shed 5 bases and J 0 bases; nucleotides not matched to a gene: 1. CDR1 LNHDA and CDR2 SQIVND come from the germline V gene (reference sequence). This CDR3 has 14 amino acids. CDR3: CASSRTGVNTEAFF. As DNA, the CDR3 is TGTGCCAGTAGTCGGACAGGGGTGAACACTGAAGCTTTCTTT.

The chain joins TRBV6-1 to TRBJ1-2; no clear D gene. With 3 bases removed from V and 8 bases from J, the gap between germline ends came to 19 bases. Per germline, CDR1 MNHNS and CDR2 SASEGT. The CDR3 covers 15 residues. The chain's CDR3 is CASSDGVRTARGYTF. CDR3 sequence (DNA): TGTGCCAGCAGTGACGGAGTACGGACCGCTAGAGGCTACACCTTC.

This rearrangement joins TRBV27 to TRBJ2-7; D uncertain. This CDR3 is 12 amino acids long. Trimming took 6 bases from V and 3 from J, leaving 9 bases between them. CDR1 and CDR2 (germline): MNHEY, SMNVEV (reference sequence). In DNA, the CDR3 is TGTGCCAGCAGGACACGACACTACGAGCAGTACTTC. Protein product: CASRTRHYEQYF.

This chain joins TRBV7-2 and TRBJ2-7; TRBD2 matches at 11 bases. Looked up from germline, CDR1 is SGHTA and CDR2 is FQGNSA. Trimming cost V 5 bases and J 3 bases; bases outside gene matches: 12. This CDR3 is built from 17 residues. In DNA form, the CDR3 reads TGTGCCAGCAGCCCCGACGTCCTAGCGGGGGGCCTCTACGAGCAGTACTTC. Amino acid sequence: CASSPDVLAGGLYEQYF.

This rearrangement joins TRBV6-6 to TRBJ2-1; unclear D gene. The ends were cut back, 2 bases at V and 9 bases at J, with 14 bases in the middle. The CDR3 has 14 residues. Germline CDR1 and CDR2: MNHNY and SVGAGI (reference sequence). The CDR3 is CASSYPSGSGEQFF. CDR3 sequence (DNA): TGTGCCAGCAGTTACCCCTCTGGGTCGGGTGAGCAGTTCTTC.

V and J are TRBV14 and TRBJ2-3, with D possibly TRBD2 on 5 matching bases. This CDR3 has 15 residues. V shed 0 bases and J shed 2 bases, with 9 bases lying between them. CDR1 and CDR2 (germline): SGHDN, FVKESK. This CDR3 reads CASSQDRGDTDTQYF. The CDR3 nucleotides are TGTGCCAGCAGCCAAGATCGGGGAGACACAGATACGCAGTATTTT.

This chain links TRBV7-9 with TRBJ2-5; D ambiguous. In germline, CDR1 is SEHNR, CDR2 FQNEAQ (reference sequence). This CDR3 is 15 amino acids long. V was trimmed by 5 bases and J by 4 bases, leaving 17 bases between them. The CDR3 here is CASSPPEEWRETQYF. CDR3 in DNA: TGTGCCAGCAGCCCGCCGGAAGAGTGGAGAGAGACCCAGTACTTC.